This T cell receptor (beta chain) was recovered during a study of cytomegalovirus exposure and HLA in healthy donors. General study findings and limits: A prior analysis recorded that most TCR beta V segments were productive about 87% or about 30% of the time.

PCR amplification relied on 60 Vbeta primers (plus 13 Jbeta primers). The method was immunoSEQ multiplex PCR; TCRdb's version includes in-frame clones alone and lacks a portion of them. The profile shows approximately 100,000 clones, more than 65% of them singletons. For this clone: Its antigen is not identified.

The CDR3 has 14 amino acids. V shed 4 bases and J 5 bases; nucleotides not matched to a gene: 5. Germline loops: CDR1 SGHTA, CDR2 FQGTGA. Sequencing was done on a sample of PBMCs. V gene TRBV7-3 combines with J gene TRBJ2-3, with 8 nucleotides matching TRBD2. This TCR derives from a woman between 18 and 30 years old in good health and CMV-seropositive. The CDR3 protein is CASSSGGRGDTQYF. The CDR3 DNA reads as TGTGCCAGCAGCTCGGGGGGGCGGGGAGATACGCAGTATTTT.